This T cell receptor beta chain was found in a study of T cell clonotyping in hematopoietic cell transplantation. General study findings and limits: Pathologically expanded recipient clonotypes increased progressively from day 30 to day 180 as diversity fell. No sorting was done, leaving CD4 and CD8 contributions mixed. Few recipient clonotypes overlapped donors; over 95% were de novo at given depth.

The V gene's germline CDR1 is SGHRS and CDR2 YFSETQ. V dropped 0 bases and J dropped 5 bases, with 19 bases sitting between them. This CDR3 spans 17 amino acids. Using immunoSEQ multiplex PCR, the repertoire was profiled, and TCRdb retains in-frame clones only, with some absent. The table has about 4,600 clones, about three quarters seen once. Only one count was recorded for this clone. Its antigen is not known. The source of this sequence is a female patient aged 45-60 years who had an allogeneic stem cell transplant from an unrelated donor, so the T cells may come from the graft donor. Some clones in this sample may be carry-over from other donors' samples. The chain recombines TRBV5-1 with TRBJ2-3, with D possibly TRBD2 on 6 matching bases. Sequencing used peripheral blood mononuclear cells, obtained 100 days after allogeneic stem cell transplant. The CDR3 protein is CASSLAYQGGGQDTQYF. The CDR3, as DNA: TGCGCCAGCAGCTTGGCTTATCAGGGAGGTGGGCAAGATACGCAGTATTTT.